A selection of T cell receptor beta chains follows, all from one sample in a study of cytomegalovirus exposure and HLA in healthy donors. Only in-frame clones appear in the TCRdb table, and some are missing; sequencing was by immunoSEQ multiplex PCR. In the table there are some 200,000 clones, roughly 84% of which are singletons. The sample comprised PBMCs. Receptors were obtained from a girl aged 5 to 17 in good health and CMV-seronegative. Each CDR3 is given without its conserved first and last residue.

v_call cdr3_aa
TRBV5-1 ASSLSSGGTDTQY
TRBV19 ASSSGSGGSSEQY
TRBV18 ASSESPGAYNEQF
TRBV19 ASSIRRTGVNTEAF
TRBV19 ASSINAGYEQY
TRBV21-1 ASSPDRRDRGREARSCGELF
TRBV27 ASSLGAEAF
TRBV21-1 ASSISGCYGYT
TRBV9 ASSLGLEETQY
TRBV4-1 ASSHLGEVNYNSPLH
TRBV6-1 ASSEDPGQINQPQH
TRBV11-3 ASISRDRAANYGYT
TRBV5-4 ASSLWSATGPYEQY
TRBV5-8 ASSLGTANTEAF
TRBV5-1 ASSPGRVRETQY
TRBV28 ASSFFSGGLAKNIQY
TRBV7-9 ASSLQGALVDTQY
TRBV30 AWNSGQPQETQY
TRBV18 ASSPKQGPLYGYT
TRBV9 ASSVGGTSGITQY
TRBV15 ATSNQRMSYNEQF
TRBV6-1 ASRKQGATEAF
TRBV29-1 SVEDLRKRLRDRPVWPQH
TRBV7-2 ASSLVWQGYYT
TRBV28 ASSRQLLAGGRGTGELF
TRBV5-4 ASSLQRGTEAF
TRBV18 ASSLSGTGGYEQY
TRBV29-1 SVVTGLDTEAF